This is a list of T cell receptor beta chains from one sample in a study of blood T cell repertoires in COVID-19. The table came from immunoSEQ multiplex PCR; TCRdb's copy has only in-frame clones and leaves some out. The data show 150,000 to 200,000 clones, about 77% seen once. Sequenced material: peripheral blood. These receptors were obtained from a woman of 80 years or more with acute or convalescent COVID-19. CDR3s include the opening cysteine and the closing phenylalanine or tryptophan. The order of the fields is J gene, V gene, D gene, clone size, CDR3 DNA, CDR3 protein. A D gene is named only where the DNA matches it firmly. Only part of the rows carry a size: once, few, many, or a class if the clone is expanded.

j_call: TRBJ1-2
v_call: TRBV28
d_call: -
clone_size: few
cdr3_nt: TGTGCCAGCAGTTTTTTCCTCGGCAGGGGTCCCAACGGCTACACCTTC
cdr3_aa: CASSFFLGRGPNGYTF

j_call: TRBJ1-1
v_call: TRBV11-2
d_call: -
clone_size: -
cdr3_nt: TGTGCCAGCAGCGACATCCGGGCCGGCAGGGGCAGAGGCACTGAAGCTTTCTTT
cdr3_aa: CASSDIRAGRGRGTEAFF

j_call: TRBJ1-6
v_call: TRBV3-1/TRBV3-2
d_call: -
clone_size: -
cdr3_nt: TGTGCCAGCAGCCAAGGAGGCGAGATTTCACCCCTCCACTTT
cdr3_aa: CASSQGGEISPLHF

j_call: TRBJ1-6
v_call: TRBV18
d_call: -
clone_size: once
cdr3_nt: TGTGCCAGCTCACCACCACAGGGACGTTCACCCCTCCACTTT
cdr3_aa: CASSPPQGRSPLHF

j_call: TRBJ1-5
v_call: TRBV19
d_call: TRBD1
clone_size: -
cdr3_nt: TGTGCCAGTAGCGACAGGGCTTGGCAGCCCCAGCATTTT
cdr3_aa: CASSDRAWQPQHF

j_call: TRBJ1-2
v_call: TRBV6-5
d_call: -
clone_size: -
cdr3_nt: TGTGCCAGCAGGACAGGTTCCTATGGCTACACCTTC
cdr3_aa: CASRTGSYGYTF

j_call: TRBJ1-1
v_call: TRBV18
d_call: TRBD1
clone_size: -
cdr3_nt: TGTGCCAGCTCACCACCGGGACAGGGGGCCCTGTCCGCTGAAGCTTTCTTT
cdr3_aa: CASSPPGQGALSAEAFF

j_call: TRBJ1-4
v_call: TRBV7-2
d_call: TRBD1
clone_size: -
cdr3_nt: TGTGCCAGCAGCTCGGGACAGGGAAATGAAAAACTGTTTTTT
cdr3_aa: CASSSGQGNEKLFF

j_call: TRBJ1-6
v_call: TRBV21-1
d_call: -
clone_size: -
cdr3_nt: TGTGCCAGCAGCAAAGGGGCAGGGGAACGTTCACCCCTCCACTTT
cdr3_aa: CASSKGAGERSPLHF

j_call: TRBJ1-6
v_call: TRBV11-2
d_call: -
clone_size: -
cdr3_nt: TGTGCCAGCAGCTTAGAAGGGGCAGGGGCGTTAAATTCACCCCTCCACTTT
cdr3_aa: CASSLEGAGALNSPLHF

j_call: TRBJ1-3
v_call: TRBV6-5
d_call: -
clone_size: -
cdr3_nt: TGTGCCAGCAAGACAGCGGGAAACACCATATATTTT
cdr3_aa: CASKTAGNTIYF

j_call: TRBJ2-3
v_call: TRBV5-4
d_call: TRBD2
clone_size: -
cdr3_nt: TGTGCCAGCAGCCCCCGGGAGGGCACAGATACGCAGTATTTT
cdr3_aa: CASSPREGTDTQYF

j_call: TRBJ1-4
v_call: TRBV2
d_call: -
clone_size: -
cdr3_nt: TGTGCCAGCAGTGGTCAGGCGGGGCCAACTGAAAAACTGTTTTTT
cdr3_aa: CASSGQAGPTEKLFF

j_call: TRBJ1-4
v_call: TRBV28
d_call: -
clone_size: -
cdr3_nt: TGTGCCAGCAGTACCCTGGGGAGGGGCGGAAAACTGTTTTTT
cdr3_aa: CASSTLGRGGKLFF

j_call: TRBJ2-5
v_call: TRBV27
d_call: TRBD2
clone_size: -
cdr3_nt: TGTGCCAGCAGTGTAAGGTCGGGAGGGACCCAGTACTTC
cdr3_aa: CASSVRSGGTQYF

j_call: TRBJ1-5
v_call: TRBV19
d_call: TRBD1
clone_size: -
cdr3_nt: TGTGCCAGTAGTGGGGGACAGGGCTACAATCAGCCCCAGCATTTT
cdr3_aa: CASSGGQGYNQPQHF

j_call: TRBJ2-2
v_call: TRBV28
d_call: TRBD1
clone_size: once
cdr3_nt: TGTGCCAGCAGTTTACCGAAACGACAGGGGGCGGACACCGGGGAGCTGTTTTTT
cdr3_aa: CASSLPKRQGADTGELFF

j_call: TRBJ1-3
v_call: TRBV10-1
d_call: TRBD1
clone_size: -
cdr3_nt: TGCGCCACCCTCGAACCGAGGGACAGGGGTAGGGGAAACACCATATATTTT
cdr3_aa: CATLEPRDRGRGNTIYF

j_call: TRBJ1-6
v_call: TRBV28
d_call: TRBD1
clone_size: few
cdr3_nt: TGTGCCAGCAGTTTCCCCAGGGGACAGTCTCGGTCCTATAATTCACCCCTCCACTTT
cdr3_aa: CASSFPRGQSRSYNSPLHF

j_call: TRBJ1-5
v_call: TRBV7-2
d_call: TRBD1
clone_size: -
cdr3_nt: TGTGCCAGCAGCTCGGGACAGCCAGGGCAGCCCCAGCATTTT
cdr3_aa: CASSSGQPGQPQHF

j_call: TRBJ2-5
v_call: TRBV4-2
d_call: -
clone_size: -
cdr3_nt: TGTGCCAGCAGCCAAGAATTCAGTGAGACCCAGTACTTC
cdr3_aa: CASSQEFSETQYF

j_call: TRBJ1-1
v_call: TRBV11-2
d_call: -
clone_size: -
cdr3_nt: TGTGCCAGCAGCCATCCATGGAACACTGAAGCTTTCTTT
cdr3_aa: CASSHPWNTEAFF